The T cell receptor (beta chain) described here comes from a study of shared clonotypes between healthy human individuals. Study as a whole: For every donor, three CD4 naive, three CD4 memory, two CD8 naive and one CD8 memory plates were used.

This clone appeared once. Sequencing used immunoSEQ multiplex PCR; TCRdb keeps in-frame clones, though not all of them. Of some 2,500,000 clones listed, just under 95% were seen once; the top ten hold 0.3% to 0.45%. With V trimmed by 6 bases and J by 4 bases, 8 bases remained unmatched. The CDR3 has 15 residues. Germline CDR1 reads SNHLY; CDR2 reads FYNNEI. The chain employs TRBV2 and TRBJ2-1, with 8 bases lining up with TRBD2. The sample comprised naive CD4+ T cells from PBMCs. The subset: CD45RA+ positively selected. The TCR sequence derives from a man younger than 35 in good health. Some clones in this sample may be carry-over from other donors' samples. CDR3 sequence reads: CASRLPASGYNEQFF. Written as DNA, the CDR3 is TGTGCCAGCAGACTGCCAGCTAGCGGGTACAATGAGCAGTTCTTC.